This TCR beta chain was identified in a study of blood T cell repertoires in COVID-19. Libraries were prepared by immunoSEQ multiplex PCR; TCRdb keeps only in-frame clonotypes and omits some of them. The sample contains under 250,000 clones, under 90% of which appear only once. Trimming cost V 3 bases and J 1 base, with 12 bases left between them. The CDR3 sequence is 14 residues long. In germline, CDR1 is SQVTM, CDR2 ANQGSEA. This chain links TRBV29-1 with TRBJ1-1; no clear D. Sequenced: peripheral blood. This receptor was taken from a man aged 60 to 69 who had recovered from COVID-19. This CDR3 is CSVEGRLGNTEAFF. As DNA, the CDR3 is TGCAGCGTTGAGGGGAGACTAGGGAACACTGAAGCTTTCTTT.